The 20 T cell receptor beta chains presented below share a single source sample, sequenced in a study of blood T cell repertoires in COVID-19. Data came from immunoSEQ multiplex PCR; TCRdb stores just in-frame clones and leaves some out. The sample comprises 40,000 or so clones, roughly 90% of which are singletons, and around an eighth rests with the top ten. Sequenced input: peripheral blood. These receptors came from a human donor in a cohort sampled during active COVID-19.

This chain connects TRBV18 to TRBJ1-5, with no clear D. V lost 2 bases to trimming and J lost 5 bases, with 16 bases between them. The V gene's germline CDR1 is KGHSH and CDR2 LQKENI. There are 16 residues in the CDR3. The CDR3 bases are TGTGCCAGCTCACCAATGGAGACGGGGAGCCATCAGCCCCAGCATTTT. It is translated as CASSPMETGSHQPQHF.

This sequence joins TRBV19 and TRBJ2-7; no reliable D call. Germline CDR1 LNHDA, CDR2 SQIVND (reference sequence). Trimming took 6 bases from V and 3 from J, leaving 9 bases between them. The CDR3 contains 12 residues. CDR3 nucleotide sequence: TGTGCCAGTAGCTTTTTAAACTACGAGCAGTACTTC. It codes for CASSFLNYEQYF.

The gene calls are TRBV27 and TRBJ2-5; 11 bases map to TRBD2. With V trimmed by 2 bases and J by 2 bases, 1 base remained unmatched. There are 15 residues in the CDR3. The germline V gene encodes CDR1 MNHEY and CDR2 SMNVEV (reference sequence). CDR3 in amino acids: CASSLGTSGQETQYF. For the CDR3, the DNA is TGTGCCAGCAGTTTAGGGACTAGCGGACAAGAGACCCAGTACTTC.

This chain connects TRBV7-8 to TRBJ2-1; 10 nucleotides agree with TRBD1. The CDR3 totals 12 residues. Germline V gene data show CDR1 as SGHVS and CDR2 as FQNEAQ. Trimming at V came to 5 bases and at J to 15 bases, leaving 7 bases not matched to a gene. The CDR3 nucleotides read TGTGCCAGCAGCCGGTCGGGACAGGGGATGTTCTTC. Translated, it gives CASSRSGQGMFF.

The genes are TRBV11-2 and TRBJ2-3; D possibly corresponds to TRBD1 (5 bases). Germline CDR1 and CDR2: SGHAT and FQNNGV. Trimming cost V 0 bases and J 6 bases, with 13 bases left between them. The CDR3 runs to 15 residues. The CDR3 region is CASSLDQDKWDTQYF. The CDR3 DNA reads TGTGCCAGCAGCTTAGATCAGGACAAGTGGGATACGCAGTATTTT.

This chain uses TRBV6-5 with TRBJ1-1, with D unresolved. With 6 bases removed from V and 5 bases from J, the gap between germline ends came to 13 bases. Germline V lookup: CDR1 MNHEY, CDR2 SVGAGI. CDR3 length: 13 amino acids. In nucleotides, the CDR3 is TGTGCCAGCAGCCCCCGGGTTACGACTGAAGCTTTCTTT. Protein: CASSPRVTTEAFF.

CDR3 amino acids: CATAGQNDQPQHF. The CDR3 DNA reads TGTGCCACGGCGGGACAGAATGATCAGCCCCAGCATTTT. This chain links TRBV10-3 with TRBJ1-5; TRBD1 matches 7 bases. The length of the CDR3 is 13 residues. Germline CDR1 and CDR2: ENHRY and SYGVKD. Trimming cost V 10 bases and J 5 bases; bases outside gene matches: 8.

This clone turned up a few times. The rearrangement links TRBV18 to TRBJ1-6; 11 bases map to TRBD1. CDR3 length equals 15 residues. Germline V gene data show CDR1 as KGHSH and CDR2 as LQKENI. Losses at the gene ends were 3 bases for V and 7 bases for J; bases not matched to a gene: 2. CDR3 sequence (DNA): TGTGCCAGCTCACCGGACAGGGGGCAAAATTCACCCCTCCACTTT. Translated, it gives CASSPDRGQNSPLHF.

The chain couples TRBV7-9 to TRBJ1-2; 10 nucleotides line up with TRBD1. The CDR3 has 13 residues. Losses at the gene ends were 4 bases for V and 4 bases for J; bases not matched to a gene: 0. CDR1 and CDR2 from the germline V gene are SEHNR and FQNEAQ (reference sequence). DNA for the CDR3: TGTGCCAGCAGCTGGACAGGGGGCTATGGCTACACCTTC. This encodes CASSWTGGYGYTF.

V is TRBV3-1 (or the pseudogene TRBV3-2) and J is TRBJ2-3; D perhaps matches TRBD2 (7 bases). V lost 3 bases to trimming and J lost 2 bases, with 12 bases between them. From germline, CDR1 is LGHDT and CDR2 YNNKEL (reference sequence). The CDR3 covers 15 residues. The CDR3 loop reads CASSHLGGLTDTQYF. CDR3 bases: TGTGCCAGCAGCCATCTGGGGGGGCTCACAGATACGCAGTATTTT.

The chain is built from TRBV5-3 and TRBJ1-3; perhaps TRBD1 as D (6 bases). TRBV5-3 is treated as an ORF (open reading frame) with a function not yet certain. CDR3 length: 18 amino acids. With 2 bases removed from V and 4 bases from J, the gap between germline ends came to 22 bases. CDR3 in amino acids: CARSFLGQPLSLGNTIYF. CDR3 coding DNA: TGTGCCAGAAGCTTCTTGGGACAACCCTTATCGCTCGGAAACACCATATATTTT.

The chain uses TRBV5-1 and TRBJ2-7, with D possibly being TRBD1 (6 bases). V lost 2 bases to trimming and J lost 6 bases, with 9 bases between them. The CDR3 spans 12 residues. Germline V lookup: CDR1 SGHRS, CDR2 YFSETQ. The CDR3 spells CASSFQGIEQYF. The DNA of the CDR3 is TGCGCCAGCAGCTTCCAGGGGATCGAGCAGTACTTC.

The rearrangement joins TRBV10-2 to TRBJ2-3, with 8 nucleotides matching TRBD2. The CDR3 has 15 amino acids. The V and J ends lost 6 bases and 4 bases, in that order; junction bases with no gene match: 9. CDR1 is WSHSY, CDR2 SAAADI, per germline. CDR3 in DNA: TGCGCCAGCAGACTTAGCGGGAAGTTGTCAGATACGCAGTATTTT. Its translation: CASRLSGKLSDTQYF.

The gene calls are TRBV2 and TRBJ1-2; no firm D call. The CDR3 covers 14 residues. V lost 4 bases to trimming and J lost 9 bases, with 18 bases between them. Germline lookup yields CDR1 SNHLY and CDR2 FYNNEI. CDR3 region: CASSGYRDVLSYTF. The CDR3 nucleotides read TGTGCCAGCAGTGGTTACCGGGATGTTCTTAGCTACACCTTC.

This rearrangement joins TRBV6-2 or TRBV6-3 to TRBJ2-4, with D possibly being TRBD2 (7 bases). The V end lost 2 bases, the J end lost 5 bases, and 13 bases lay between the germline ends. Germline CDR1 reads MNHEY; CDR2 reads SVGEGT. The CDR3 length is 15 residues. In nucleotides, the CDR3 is TGTGCCAGCAGTTACGGGGGGGCATCGGAAAACATTCAGTACTTC. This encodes CASSYGGASENIQYF.

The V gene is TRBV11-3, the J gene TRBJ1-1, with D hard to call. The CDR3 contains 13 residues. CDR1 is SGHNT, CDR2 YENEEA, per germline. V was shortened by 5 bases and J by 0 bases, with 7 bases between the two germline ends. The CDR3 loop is CASSRRVNTEAFF. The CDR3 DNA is TGTGCCAGCAGCCGAAGAGTGAACACTGAAGCTTTCTTT. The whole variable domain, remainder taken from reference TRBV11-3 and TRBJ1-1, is EAGVVQSPRYKIIEKKQPVAFWCNPISGHNTLYWYLQNLGQGPELLIRYENEEAVDDSQLPKDRFSAERLKGVDSTLKIQPAELGDSAVYLCASSRRVNTEAFFGQGTRLTVV.

Written as DNA, the CDR3 is TGTGCCAGCAGCATAGGACAGGTATATGGCTACACCTTC. Encoded protein: CASSIGQVYGYTF. V usage is TRBV5-4 and J usage is TRBJ1-2; 7 nucleotides agree with TRBD1. V was pared by 4 bases and J by 5 bases, with 5 bases of the junction left unmatched. Germline CDR1 SGHNT, CDR2 YYREEE (reference sequence). The CDR3 runs 13 residues.

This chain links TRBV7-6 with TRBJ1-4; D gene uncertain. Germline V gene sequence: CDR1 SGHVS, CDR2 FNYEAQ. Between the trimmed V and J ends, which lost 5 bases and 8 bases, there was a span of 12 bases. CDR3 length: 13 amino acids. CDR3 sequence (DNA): TGTGCCAGCAGCCTTTTTGATGGCGAAAAACTGTTTTTT. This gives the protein CASSLFDGEKLFF.

The CDR3 sequence: CATSRRATNEKLFF. The CDR3 DNA reads as TGTGCCACCAGCAGACGGGCAACTAATGAAAAACTGTTTTTT. The V call is TRBV15, the J call TRBJ1-4, with D unresolved. The germline V gene has CDR1 LNHNV and CDR2 YYDKDF (reference sequence). Trimming removed 2 bases at V and 0 bases at J, with 4 bases between. CDR3 length equals 14 residues.

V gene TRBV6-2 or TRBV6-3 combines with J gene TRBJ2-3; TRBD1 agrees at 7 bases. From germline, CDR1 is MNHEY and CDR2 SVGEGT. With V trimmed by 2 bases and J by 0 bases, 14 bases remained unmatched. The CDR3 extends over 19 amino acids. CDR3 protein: CASSYLRVGGESSTDTQYF. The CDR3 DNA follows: TGTGCCAGCAGTTACCTCCGGGTAGGGGGCGAATCTAGCACAGATACGCAGTATTTT.